This T cell receptor (beta chain) was sequenced in a study of molecular identifiers for immune sequencing clone quantification. Study-wide points: Clonotypes topping 20 RNA copies carried over 98% of effector molecules but under 1% of naive ones.

A few counts support this clonotype. No antigen is known for it. Naive CD8 libraries used about 19,000 to 1,000,000 sorted cells and 10%, 30% or 50% RNA. Naive CD8 T cells were picked out by sorting for CD8+CD4-CCR7+CD45RA+. Listed TCR primers and previously described methods were used for bulk TCR libraries. TCRdb re-derived calls from the PCR reads in MiXCR, one entry per CDR3 protein. The sample has about 640,000 distinct CDR3 sequences, approximately 20% seen once. The CDR3 covers 12 residues. Trimming took off 6 bases at V and 8 bases at J, with 13 bases between the two ends. From germline, CDR1 is ENHRY and CDR2 SYGVKD.

The clonotype originates from a human donor in good health. Some libraries in this study had Jurkat cell RNA spiked in. Sequencing used naive CD8+ T cells from blood, with Jurkat cell RNA spiked in. Subset reported: FACS-sorted CD8+CD4-CCR7+CD45RA+ naive T cells. This chain uses TRBV10-3 with TRBJ1-2; a weak D match, TRBD1 (5 bases). The CDR3 nucleotides are TGTGCCATCAGGGGCCTCGGGGACGGCTACACCTTC. It encodes CAIRGLGDGYTF.